This note documents a single T cell receptor (beta chain) sequence. Which antigen it targets is not known. The library was generated by the immunoSEQ multiplex PCR assay. For the multiplex PCR, a mixture combining 60 forward primers for TCR Vbeta segments and 13 reverse primers for TCR Jbeta segments was used. A multiplex PCR assay on genomic DNA amplified the CDR3 region of rearranged TCR beta genes. The amplified TCR beta libraries were sequenced on the Illumina HiSeq System as 87-base-pair reads. The original pipeline was this. A later analysis counted about 80 million unique TCR beta chains across the 640 or so repertoires, and roughly 11 million of these chains were shared by at least two donors. A nearest-neighbor algorithm error-corrected the raw reads and collapsed the reads into unique sequences, merging closely related sequences to remove PCR and sequencing errors. Alignment of CDR3 sequences to IMGT reference sequences was used to assign V, D and J gene segments. For a sequence to be retained, at least a six-nucleotide match to both a V gene segment and a J gene segment was required. Rearrangements were called productive when the CDR3 lacked stop codons and stayed in frame with V and J; all others were non-productive. Following IMGT convention, CDR3 was defined as the stretch from the second conserved V-encoded cysteine to the conserved J-encoded phenylalanine. The earlier analysis of about 530 of the donors excluded any sequence lacking an unambiguous match to a single V gene segment. An earlier analysis of a few hundred of the donors classified V segments as functional when productive rearrangements were above 56.7% and as segregating when the standard deviation between donors was above 5%. A statistical classification framework was built to diagnose cytomegalovirus status from the catalog of TCR beta chain sequences. V and J gene assignment, in a later analysis, came from comparing TCR nucleotide sequences with IMGT/GENE-DB human TR gene sequences. In a later analysis, CDR3 sequences and most-parsimonious VDJ recombination scenarios were assigned using the TCRdist pipeline. In a later analysis, each TCR beta chain was defined by its CDR3 amino acid sequence together with its V-gene family, and reads lacking a unique V-gene family were excluded. A later analysis removed roughly 590 highly shared, low-generation-probability nucleotide sequences to deal with suspected cross-contamination and a sequencing artifact. In a later analysis, a clonal expansion index for each public chain was calculated from normalized within-repertoire ranks of inferred template counts. In a later analysis, generation probabilities were computed with a VDJ recombination model fitted to out-of-frame rearrangements, and the resulting probabilities were checked against IGoR. In a later analysis, TCR-TCR, TCR-HLA and TCR-CMV co-occurrence was scored with hypergeometric tests, and a repertoire-size bias correction was applied to TCR pairs. A later analysis estimated false discovery rates by permuting HLA or CMV assignments 20 times. In a later analysis, co-occurring TCRs were grouped using DBSCAN, with TCRdist sequence similarity added in when clustering inside HLA-allele-positive subsets. Repertoires with fewer than 30,000 or more than 120,000 public chains were left out of co-occurrence clustering, as were a handful of repertoires with anomalous nucleotide sharing. In its TCRdb copy, this immuneACCESS table keeps in-frame sequences only and misses some clones. Where compared with another copy, unresolved V genes explain less than half of these, and the others have no known cause. V, J and clone size were drawn from that table, and D and trimming were deduced from the DNA. The sample's clone listing holds around 100,000 clones. Under 7% of the sample belongs to the ten largest clones.

At the junction V is shortened by 3 bases and J by 4 bases; bases outside the gene matches: 5. Measured from the cysteine to the phenylalanine, the CDR3 is 15 residues long. Only the CDR3 portion is preserved as DNA: 45 bases, with reading frame beginning at the first base. CDR1 and CDR2 were assigned from the germline V gene as MDHEN and SYDVKM. In total, 666 healthy bone marrow donors made up the cohort. All cohort members were sampled while nominally healthy, although unrecorded immune exposures were likely present. The donor was CMV seropositive and was included in the group of about 290 seropositive cohort members. Every donor gave a peripheral blood sample, and the peripheral blood mononuclear cells from that sample were used for TCR beta sequencing. Genomic DNA extraction from the blood cell samples was performed with the Qiagen DNeasy Blood Extraction Kit. The data belong to a study of cytomegalovirus exposure and HLA in healthy donors (dated by TCRdb to about 2017). Describing the broader study: An earlier analysis of fewer than 750 of the donors reported 276 Gb of sequence data and around 120 million unique TCR beta sequences obtained from some 200 million T cells. An early release covering roughly 580 HLA-typed donors comprised around 300 gigabases of sequencing data and 85 million to 100 million unique TCR sequences. Of the 300 to 500 genotyped donors, 75% to 85% were placed in the genetic ancestry cluster associated with self-reported Caucasian donors. The aim of the study was to test whether cataloging public T cell receptors could identify signatures of past pathogen exposure. The T cell repertoires of several hundred subjects were profiled by immunosequencing and related to cytomegalovirus serostatus. A separate validation cohort of roughly 130 different subjects was used in addition to the roughly 700-subject first cohort. To predict cytomegalovirus infection status, the study brought together high-throughput TCR immunosequencing, statistical association of individual TCRs with disease status, and machine learning. In a later analysis, previously published TCR beta repertoires from 550 to 750 donors were re-analyzed and high-resolution HLA genotyping was added so that TCR occurrence patterns could be studied. The later analysis used no new phenotypic data to find candidate immune exposures, relying instead on TCR beta sequences and their occurrence across donors. In an earlier analysis of 587 of the donors, high-throughput TCR beta sequencing was used to judge whether each TCR beta V gene segment behaved as functional or pseudogenic. Donor age, sex, ethnicity and CMV serostatus were collected together with the repertoire data. A later genetic analysis took genome-wide SNP genotypes for about 55% of the 666 donors and used that subset as a discovery cohort. All discovery cohort repertoires had been generated using a single sequencing platform. Both class I and class II loci were covered by HLA typing, at four-digit resolution. The number of typed donors differed by locus: about 620-640 for A, B, C, DRB1 and DQB1; approximately 520 for DQA1; around 580 for DPA1; and around 490 for DPB1. Several DR-DQ haplotypes were treated as single units for association and clustering because of strong linkage in the cohort. Among some 400 genotyped donors of the cohort, an average of roughly 230,000 unique TCR beta nucleotide sequences was sequenced per donor, of which about 18% were non-productive.

Results and caveats for the whole study, not just this receptor: According to a later analysis, TCR association rates differed among HLA loci, with DRB1 alleles showing the most associated TCRs and HLA-C alleles showing the fewest. According to the authors, the approach could potentially be generalized to other disease states and immunological phenotypes. Linkage disequilibrium might explain the correlated functional status among segregating V segments, but an unknown experimental factor could not be ruled out. In a later analysis, HLA-associated TCR beta chains showed more clonal expansion and lower generation probabilities than non-associated chains that were equally common. A total of about 180 TCR beta chains were listed by the study as associated with cytomegalovirus. A later genetic analysis reported fewer N-insertions in productive TCRs among donors in an Asian-associated ancestry cluster than the roughly 700-donor mean. Three of the identified cytomegalovirus-associated TCR beta chains were confirmed in vitro to be specific for cytomegalovirus antigens. The earlier analysis of approximately 540 of the donors excluded 15 to 20 rarely observed V segments, including chromosome 9 orphons, because counts were too low. In a later genetic analysis, a missense DCLRE1C variant was associated with V-gene and J-gene trimming of TCR beta chains, and the association was replicated in an independent cohort. A later analysis associated 15,000 or so TCR beta sequences with specific HLA alleles at a false discovery rate of 0.05. The cohort was sequenced for TCR beta chains only, and without alpha or paired-chain data the features that could be detected were limited. HLA typing was unavailable for some donors at each locus, so association tests used only the typed subset. Cytomegalovirus status was reported to be diagnosed by the classifier with high specificity and sensitivity in both the original and validation cohorts. A later analysis found that most CMV-associated TCR beta chains appeared HLA-restricted, with HLA associations seemingly driven largely by CMV exposure. Most TCR sequences were seen in very few donors, while some public TCRs were found in many individuals. Immune exposure information for the cohort was limited to CMV serostatus. A further reported finding was that TCR beta sequences accurately predicted the HLA-A and HLA-B alleles for most subjects in the first cohort. Strong co-occurrence of HLA alleles, especially DR and DQ, made assigning TCR associations to individual alleles difficult. Some IMGT-functional V segments, including TRBV6-2 and TRBV6-3, could not be told apart with the 87-base-pair reads, so those segments were excluded. Roughly uniform sequencing depth across donors was assumed in presence/absence analyses, although this assumption may not hold. In a later analysis, several top co-occurrence clusters were reported to appear linked to parvovirus B19, influenza, CMV and Epstein-Barr virus. In an earlier analysis of 587 of the donors, most TCR beta V segments appeared in productive rearrangements about 90% or about 30% of the time, broadly matching IMGT annotations. A group of highly shared sequence variants was considered likely to be a technical artifact of the sequencing pipeline.

The receptor was isolated from a man between 35 and 55 years old in good health and CMV-seropositive. This sequence uses TRBV28 and TRBJ2-1; the central 8 bases match TRBD2. The sample was PBMCs. The bases read TGTGCCAGCAGTTTGCGGGGGGTGGGTTACAATGAGCAGTTCTTC. This gives the protein CASSLRGVGYNEQFF.